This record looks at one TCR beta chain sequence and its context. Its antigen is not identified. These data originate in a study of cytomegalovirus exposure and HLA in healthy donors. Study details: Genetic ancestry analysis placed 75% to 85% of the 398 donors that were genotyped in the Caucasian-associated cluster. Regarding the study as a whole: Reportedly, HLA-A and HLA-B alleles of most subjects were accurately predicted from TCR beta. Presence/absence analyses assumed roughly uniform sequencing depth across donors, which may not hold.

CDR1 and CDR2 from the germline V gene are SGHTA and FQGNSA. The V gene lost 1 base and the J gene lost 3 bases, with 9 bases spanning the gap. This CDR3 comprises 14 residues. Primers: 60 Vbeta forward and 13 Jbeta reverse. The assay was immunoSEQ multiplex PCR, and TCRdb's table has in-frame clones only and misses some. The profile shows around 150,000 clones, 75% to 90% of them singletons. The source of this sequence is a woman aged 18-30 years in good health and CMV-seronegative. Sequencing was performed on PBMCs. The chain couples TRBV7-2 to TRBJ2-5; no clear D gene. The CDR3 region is CASSLVGAKETQYF. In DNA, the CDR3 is TGTGCCAGCAGCTTAGTCGGTGCAAAAGAGACCCAGTACTTC.